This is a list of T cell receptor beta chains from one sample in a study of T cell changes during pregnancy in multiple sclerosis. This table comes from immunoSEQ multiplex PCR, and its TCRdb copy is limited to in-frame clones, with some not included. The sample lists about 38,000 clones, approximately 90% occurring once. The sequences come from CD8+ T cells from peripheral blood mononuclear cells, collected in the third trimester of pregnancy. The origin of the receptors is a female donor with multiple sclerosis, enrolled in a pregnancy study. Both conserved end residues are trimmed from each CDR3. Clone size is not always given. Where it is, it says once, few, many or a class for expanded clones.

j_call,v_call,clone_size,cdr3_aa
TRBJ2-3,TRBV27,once,ASSSGPGQGTDTQY
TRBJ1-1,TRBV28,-,ASSFEEGTEAF
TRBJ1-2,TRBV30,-,AWRRGASRGNGYT
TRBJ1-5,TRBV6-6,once,ASSPGTFSNQPQH
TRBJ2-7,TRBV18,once,ATLGADSYEQY
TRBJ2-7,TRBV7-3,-,ASSLVGGVREQY
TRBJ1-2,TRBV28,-,ASRRIGLSYGYT
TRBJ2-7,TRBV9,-,ASSVGGDPYEQY
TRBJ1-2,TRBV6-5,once,ASSPVRGSFYGYT
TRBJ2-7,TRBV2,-,ASSEVGGEGEQY
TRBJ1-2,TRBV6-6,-,ASSNRAGLWYGYT